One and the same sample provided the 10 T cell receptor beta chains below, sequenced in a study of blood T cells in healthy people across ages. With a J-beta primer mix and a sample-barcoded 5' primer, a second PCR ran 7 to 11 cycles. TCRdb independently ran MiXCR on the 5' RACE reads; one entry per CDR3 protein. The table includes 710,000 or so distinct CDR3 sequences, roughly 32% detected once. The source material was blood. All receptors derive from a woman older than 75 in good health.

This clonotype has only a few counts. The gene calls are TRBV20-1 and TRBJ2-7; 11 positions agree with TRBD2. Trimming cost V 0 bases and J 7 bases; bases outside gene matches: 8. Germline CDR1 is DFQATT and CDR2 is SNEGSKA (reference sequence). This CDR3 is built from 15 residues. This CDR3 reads CSARDSLAGVREQYF. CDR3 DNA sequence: TGCAGTGCTAGAGATTCACTAGCGGGAGTCAGAGAGCAGTACTTC.

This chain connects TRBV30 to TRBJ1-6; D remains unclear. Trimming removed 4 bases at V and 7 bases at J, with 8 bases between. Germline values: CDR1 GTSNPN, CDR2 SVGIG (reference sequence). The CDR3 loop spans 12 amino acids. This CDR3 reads CAWKGGNSPLHF. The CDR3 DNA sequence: TGTGCCTGGAAGGGCGGGAATTCACCCCTCCACTTT.

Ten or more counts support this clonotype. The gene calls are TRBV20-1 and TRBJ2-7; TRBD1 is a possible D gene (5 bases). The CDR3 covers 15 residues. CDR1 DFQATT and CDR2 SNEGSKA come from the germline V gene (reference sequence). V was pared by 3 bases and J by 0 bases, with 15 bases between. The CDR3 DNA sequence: TGCAGTGCTAGGAGGACAACCCTGAGCTCCTACGAGCAGTACTTC. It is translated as CSARRTTLSSYEQYF.

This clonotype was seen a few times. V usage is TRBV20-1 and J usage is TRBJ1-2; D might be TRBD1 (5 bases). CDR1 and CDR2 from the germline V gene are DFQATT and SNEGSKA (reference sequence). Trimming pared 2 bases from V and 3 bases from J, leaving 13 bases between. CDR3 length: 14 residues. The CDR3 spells CSARIGAVHYGYTF. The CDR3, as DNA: TGCAGTGCTAGAATTGGGGCAGTACACTATGGCTACACCTTC.

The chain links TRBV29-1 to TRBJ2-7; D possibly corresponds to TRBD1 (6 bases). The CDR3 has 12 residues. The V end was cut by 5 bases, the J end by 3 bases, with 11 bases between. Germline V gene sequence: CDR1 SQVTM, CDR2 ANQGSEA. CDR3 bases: TGCAGCGTTCGTAAGGGGGTCTACGAGCAGTACTTC. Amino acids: CSVRKGVYEQYF.

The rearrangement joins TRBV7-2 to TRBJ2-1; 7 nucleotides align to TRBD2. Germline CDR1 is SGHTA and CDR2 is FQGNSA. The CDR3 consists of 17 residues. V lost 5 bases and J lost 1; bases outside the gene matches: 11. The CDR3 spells CASSRRRVAGSYNEQFF. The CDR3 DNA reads TGTGCCAGCAGCCGGAGGAGGGTAGCGGGTTCCTACAATGAGCAGTTCTTC.

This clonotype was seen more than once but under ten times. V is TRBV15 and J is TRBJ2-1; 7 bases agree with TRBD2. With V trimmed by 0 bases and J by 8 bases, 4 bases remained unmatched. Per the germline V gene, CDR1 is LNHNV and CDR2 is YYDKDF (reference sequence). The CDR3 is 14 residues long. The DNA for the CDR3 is TGTGCCACCAGCAGAGATCTGGGGGGGGATGAGCAGTTCTTC. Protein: CATSRDLGGDEQFF.

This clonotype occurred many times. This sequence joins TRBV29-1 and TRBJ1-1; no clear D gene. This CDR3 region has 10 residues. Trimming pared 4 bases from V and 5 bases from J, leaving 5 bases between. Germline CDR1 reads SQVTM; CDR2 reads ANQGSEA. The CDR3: CSVAETEAFF. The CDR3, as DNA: TGCAGCGTTGCAGAAACTGAAGCTTTCTTT.

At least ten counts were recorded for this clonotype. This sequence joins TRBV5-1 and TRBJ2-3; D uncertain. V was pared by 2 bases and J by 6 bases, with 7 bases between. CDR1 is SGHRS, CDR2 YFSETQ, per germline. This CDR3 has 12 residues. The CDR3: CASSFLMDTQYF. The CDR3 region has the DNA TGCGCCAGCAGCTTCCTGATGGATACGCAGTATTTT.

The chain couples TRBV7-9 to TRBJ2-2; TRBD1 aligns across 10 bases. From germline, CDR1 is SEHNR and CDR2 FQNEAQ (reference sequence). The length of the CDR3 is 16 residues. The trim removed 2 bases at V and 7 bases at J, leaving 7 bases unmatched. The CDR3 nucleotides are TGTGCCAGCAGCTTACCGACAGGGGGCGCGGTCGGGGAGCTGTTTTTT. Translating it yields CASSLPTGGAVGELFF.